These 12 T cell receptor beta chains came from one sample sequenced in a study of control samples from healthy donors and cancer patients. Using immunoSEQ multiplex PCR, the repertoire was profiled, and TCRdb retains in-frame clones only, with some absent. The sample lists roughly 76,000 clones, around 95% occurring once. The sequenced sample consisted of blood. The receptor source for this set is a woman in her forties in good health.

The CDR3 coding sequence is TGTGCCAGCAGTTTGGCGCACAAGTTCTATGGCTACACCTTC. Translating gives CASSLAHKFYGYTF. The chain couples TRBV28 to TRBJ1-2, with no clear D. Between the trimmed V and J ends, which lost 3 bases and 4 bases, there was a span of 12 bases. CDR1 MDHEN and CDR2 SYDVKM come from the germline V gene. The CDR3 runs to 14 residues.

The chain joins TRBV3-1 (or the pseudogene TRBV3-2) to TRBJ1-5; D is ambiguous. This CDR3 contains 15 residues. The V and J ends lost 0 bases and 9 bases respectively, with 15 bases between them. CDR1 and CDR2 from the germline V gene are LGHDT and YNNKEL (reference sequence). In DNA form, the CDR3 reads TGTGCCAGCAGCCAAGATATTGTGAGGGATCGGCCCCAGCATTTT. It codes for CASSQDIVRDRPQHF.

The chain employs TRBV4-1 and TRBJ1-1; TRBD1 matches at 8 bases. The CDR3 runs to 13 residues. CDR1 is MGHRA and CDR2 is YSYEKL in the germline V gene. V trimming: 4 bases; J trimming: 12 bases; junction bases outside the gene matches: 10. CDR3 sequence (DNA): TGCGCCAGCAGCCCCGGACAGGGTTACTCGTCTTTCTTT. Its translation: CASSPGQGYSSFF.

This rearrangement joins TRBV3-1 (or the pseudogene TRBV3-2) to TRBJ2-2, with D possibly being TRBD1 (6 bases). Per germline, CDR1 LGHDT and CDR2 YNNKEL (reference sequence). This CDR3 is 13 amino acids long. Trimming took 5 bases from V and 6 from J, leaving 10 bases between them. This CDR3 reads CASSRTDAGELFF. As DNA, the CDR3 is TGTGCCAGCAGCAGGACAGACGCCGGGGAGCTGTTTTTT.

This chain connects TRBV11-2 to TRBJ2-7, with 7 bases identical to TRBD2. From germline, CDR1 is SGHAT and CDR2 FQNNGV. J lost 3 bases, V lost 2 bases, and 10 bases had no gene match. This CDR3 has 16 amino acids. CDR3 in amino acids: CASSLTPRSGGYEQYF. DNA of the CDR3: TGTGCCAGCAGCTTAACCCCAAGGTCGGGGGGCTACGAGCAGTACTTC.

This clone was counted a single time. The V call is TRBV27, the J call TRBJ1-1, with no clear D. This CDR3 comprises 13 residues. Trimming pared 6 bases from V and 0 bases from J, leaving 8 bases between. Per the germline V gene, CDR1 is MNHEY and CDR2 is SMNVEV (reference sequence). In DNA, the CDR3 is TGTGCCAGCAGGATAGTGATGAACACTGAAGCTTTCTTT. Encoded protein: CASRIVMNTEAFF.

The CDR3 DNA follows: TGCAGCGTTGGCGGGACGGACCTGGGGAAACTGTTTTTT. Its protein is CSVGGTDLGKLFF. V is TRBV29-1 and J is TRBJ1-4, with D possibly being TRBD1 (5 bases). The CDR3 contains 13 residues. Trimming stripped 4 bases from V and 11 bases from J, with 17 bases between. Germline V gives CDR1 SQVTM, CDR2 ANQGSEA.

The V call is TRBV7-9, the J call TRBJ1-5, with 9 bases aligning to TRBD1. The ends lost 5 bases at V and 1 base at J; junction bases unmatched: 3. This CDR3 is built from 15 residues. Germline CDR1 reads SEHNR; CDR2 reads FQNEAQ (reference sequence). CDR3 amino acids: CASSPGQGSNQPQHF. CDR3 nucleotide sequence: TGTGCCAGCAGCCCGGGACAGGGAAGCAATCAGCCCCAGCATTTT.

The CDR3 reads CASSPGETQYF. The CDR3 bases are TGTGCCAGCAGCCCAGGAGAGACCCAGTACTTC. The V call is TRBV14, the J call TRBJ2-5; no firm D call. CDR3 length equals 11 residues. Germline CDR1 SGHDN, CDR2 FVKESK. V lost 4 bases and J 4 bases, leaving 4 bases between the germline ends.

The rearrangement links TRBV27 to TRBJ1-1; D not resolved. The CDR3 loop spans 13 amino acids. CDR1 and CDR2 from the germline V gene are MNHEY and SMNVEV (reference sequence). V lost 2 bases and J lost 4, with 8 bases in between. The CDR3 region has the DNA TGTGCCAGCAGTTTAAGTATAGCCACTGAAGCTTTCTTT. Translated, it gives CASSLSIATEAFF.

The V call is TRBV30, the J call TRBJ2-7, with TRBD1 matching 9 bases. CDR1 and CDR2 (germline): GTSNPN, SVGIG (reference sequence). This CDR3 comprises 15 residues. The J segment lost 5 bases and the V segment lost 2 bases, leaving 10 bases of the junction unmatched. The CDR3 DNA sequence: TGTGCCTGGAGTACCGGGACAGGGAATCCCCACGAGCAGTACTTC. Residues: CAWSTGTGNPHEQYF.

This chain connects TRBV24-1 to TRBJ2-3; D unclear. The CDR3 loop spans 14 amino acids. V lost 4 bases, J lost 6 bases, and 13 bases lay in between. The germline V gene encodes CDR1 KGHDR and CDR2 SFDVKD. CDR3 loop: CATSEEKVGDTQYF. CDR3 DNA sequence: TGTGCCACCAGTGAGGAGAAGGTCGGTGATACGCAGTATTTT.